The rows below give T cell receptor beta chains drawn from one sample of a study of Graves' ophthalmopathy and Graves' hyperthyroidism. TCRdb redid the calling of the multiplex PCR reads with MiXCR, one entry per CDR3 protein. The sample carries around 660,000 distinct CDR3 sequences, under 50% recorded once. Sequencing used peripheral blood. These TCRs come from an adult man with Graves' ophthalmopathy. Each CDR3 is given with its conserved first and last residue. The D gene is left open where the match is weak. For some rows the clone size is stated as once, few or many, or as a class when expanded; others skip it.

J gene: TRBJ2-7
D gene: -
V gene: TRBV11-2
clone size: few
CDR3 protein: CASSLGIGYPYEQYF
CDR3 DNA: TGTGCCAGCAGCTTAGGAATAGGGTATCCCTACGAGCAGTACTTC

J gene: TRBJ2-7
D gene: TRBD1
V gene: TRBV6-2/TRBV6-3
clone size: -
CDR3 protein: CASRGTAFYEQYF
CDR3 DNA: TGTGCCAGCAGGGGGACAGCTTTCTACGAGCAGTACTTC

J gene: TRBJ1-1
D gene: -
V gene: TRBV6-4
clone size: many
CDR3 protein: CASTSFEGSTEAFF
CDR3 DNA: TGTGCCAGCACAAGCTTCGAGGGGTCCACTGAAGCTTTCTTT

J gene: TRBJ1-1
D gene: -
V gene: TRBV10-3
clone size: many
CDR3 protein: CAISDGTEAFF
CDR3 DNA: TGTGCCATCAGTGACGGGACTGAAGCTTTCTTT

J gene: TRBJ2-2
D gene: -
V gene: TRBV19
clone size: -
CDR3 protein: CASKYISGVPGELFF
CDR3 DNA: TGTGCCAGCAAGTATATATCGGGTGTCCCCGGGGAGCTGTTTTTT

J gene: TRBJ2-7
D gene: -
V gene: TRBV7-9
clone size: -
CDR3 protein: CAGSLGSSYYEQYF
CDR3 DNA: TGTGCCGGCAGCTTAGGGAGTTCTTACTACGAGCAGTACTTC

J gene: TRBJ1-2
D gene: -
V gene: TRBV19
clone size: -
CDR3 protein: CASSTGAGLGYTF
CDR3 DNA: TGTGCCAGTAGTACCGGGGCGGGGCTGGGCTACACCTTC

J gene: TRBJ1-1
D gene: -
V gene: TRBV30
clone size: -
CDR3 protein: CAWSYSPNTEAFF
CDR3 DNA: TGTGCCTGGAGTTATTCCCCTAACACTGAAGCTTTCTTT

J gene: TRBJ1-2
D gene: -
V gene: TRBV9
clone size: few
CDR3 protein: CASSQVSRFDRPRANYGYTF
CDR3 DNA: TGTGCCAGCAGCCAAGTTAGTCGCTTCGACAGACCAAGAGCTAACTATGGCTACACCTTC

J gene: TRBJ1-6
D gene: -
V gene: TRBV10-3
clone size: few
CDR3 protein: CASSPMGAHSPLHF
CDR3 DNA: TGTGCCAGCAGCCCCATGGGGGCTCATTCACCCCTCCACTTT

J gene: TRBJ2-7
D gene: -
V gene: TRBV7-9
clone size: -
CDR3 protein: CASSLWVRTQTYEQYF
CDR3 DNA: TGTGCCAGCAGCTTATGGGTCCGGACGCAGACCTACGAGCAGTACTTC

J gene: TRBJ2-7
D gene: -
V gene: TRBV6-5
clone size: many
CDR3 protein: CASSKGYEQYF
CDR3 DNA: TGTGCCAGCAGTAAAGGGTACGAGCAGTACTTC

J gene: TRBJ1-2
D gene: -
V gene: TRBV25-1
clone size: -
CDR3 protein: CASSASTGYGYTF
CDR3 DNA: TGTGCCAGCAGTGCTAGTACGGGGTATGGCTACACCTTC

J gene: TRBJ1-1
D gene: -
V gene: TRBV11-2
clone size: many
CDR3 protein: CASSSAGITEAFF
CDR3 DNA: TGTGCCAGCAGCTCCGCAGGGATCACTGAAGCTTTCTTT